Reported below is one TCR beta chain. Its antigen is not yet known. Base qualities are not provided; no much larger clone lies one nucleotide away. This record comes from a study of blood T cells in healthy people across ages (dated by TCRdb to 2013 to 2016). As for the study more broadly: In model experiments, roughly one uniquely barcoded TCR beta cDNA molecule per two T cells was captured by template switching. To track age-related changes in TCR beta repertoire diversity, the study relied on deep sequencing normalized with unique cDNA molecular identifiers. The donors were divided into four age groups: young (average about 15 years), middle-aged (around 37), aged (approximately 64) and long-lived (roughly 82). Using the same blood draw, the study looked at two additional independent replicas of 1 million unique cDNA reads for two donors, one aged 18 to 30 and the other aged 80 or older.

Points the paper makes about the study in general: Observed TCR beta diversity per million T cells fell roughly linearly with age, and a significant reduction was already apparent by age approximately 41. The CMV infection status of donors was not known, potentially confounding age-related changes in expanded clonotypes. Compared with the aged group, the long-lived group had more naive CD4+ T cells, fewer expanded clones and increased TCR diversity, suggesting age selection. Total diversity estimates from one million sequenced T cells were considered lower bounds and underestimates. The percentage of naive T cells measured by flow cytometry correlated strongly with observed TCR beta diversity. Since profiling was done on bulk unsorted PBMCs, naive and antigen-experienced compartments could not be conclusively compared.

CDR3 length: 14 amino acids, cysteine to phenylalanine. The DNA shown is the 42-base CDR3, in frame from base 1. Between the V and J ends, shortened by 2 bases and 1 base respectively, the junction contains 9 bases. CDR1 SGHRS and CDR2 YFSETQ are derived from the germline V gene. Libraries came from 5' RACE. TCRdb names Illumina HiSeq 2500 as the instrument used. A second PCR of about 6 to 11 cycles was performed with a sample-barcoded 5' primer and a J-beta primer mix. A template-switch 5' adaptor carrying 12 random nucleotides introduced a unique molecular identifier onto each TCR beta cDNA molecule. Each sample yielded at least 2.5 million CDR3-containing paired-end reads. First-strand cDNA synthesis was performed from all RNA using the Mint cDNA synthesis kit, with priming by a TRBC-specific oligonucleotide. After uracil-DNA glycosylase treatment, a first 18-cycle PCR used universal primers M1SS and BC2_uni_R on all cDNA. The authors processed their data as follows. Each sample was normalized by randomly selecting 1 million high-quality reads, each carrying a distinct molecular identifier. Instead of being binned into consensus sequences, reads with shared molecular identifiers were discarded. CDR3 identification, clonotype clustering and error correction used MiTCR with a Q25 quality threshold and the strictest error-elimination algorithm. A nonparametric unseen species model with Euler transformation was used to estimate lower-bound total TCR beta diversity. The raw public data were reprocessed by TCRdb itself: fastp quality trimming at Q25, MiXCR clonotype calling, in-frame beta chains only. CDR3 protein sequences are deduplicated, and each keeps its most common genes and DNA. It is TCRdb's table, rather than the study itself, that gives the V and J calls and clone size. The sample records about 930,000 distinct CDR3 sequences, 25% to 30% of which are singletons. The ten largest clones take up 10% of the sample.

Systemically healthy Caucasian individuals from Russia, 39 in total and aged about 6 to 90 years, were included as donors. Roughly 11 milliliters of peripheral blood were drawn from each donor into EDTA-treated Vacutainer tubes. Ficoll-Paque density-gradient centrifugation was used to isolate PBMCs, with at least 7 million per sample. Total RNA was extracted from PBMCs with Trizol reagent, with at least 5.5 micrograms obtained per sample. For every donor, an aliquot of PBMCs went through flow cytometry to measure the percentages of naive CD45RAhigh/CD27high T cells. Another study also made use of these data, one on T cells of mothers and their children. That second publication adds: Nine systemically healthy Caucasian individuals, comprising three mothers and their six children, were included as donors. cDNA synthesis consumed the entire amount of extracted RNA, loaded at about 1.5 ug RNA in each 15 ul reaction. In the second PCR, the M1S primer added sample barcodes and 2-4 random nucleotides. More than 8 million TCR beta CDR3 reads were obtained from each mother, and several million reads were obtained from each child. Thymic selection similarly shapes TCR recombination output in related and unrelated pairs, with minor effect from inherited differences. Normalized repertoire overlap in related mother-child pairs was always slightly higher than in unrelated mother-child pairs, but the difference was never significant. No persistent microchimeric T cell clones were found, with a detection sensitivity of approximately 100 clones per million clonotypes. In the study, deep NGS was used to compare the TCR beta repertoires of mothers and children, and features distinguishing related mother-child pairs from unrelated individuals were sought. The mean age was about 40 +/- 4 years for the mothers and approximately 11 +/- 4 years for the children. After adapter ligation was performed with NEBNext reagents, the libraries were sequenced on an Illumina HiSeq 2000 with 100+100 nt paired-end reads. To prevent cross-contamination, the mother and child libraries were prepared a month apart and were sequenced in separate runs. For each donor, between roughly 500,000 and 2,100,000 distinct TCR beta clonotypes were identified. Naive TCR beta clonotypes were estimated from low-frequency clonotypes matched to each donor's FACS-determined naive share, without sorting.

The source is a woman in her 40s in good health. The sequenced sample consisted of blood. The sequence joins TRBV5-1 to TRBJ2-5; the D gene cannot be resolved reliably. CDR3 region: CASSFGTAQETQYF. The nucleotide sequence reads as follows: TGCGCCAGCAGCTTTGGTACGGCCCAAGAGACCCAGTACTTC.